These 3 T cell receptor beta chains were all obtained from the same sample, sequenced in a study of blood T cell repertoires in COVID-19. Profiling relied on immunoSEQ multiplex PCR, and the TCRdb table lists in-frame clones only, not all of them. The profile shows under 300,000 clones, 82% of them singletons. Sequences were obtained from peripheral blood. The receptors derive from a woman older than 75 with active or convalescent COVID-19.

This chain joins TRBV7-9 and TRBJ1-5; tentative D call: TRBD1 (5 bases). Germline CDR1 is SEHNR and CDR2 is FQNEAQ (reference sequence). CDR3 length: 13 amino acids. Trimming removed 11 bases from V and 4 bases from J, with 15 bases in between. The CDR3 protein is CASSSRGNQPQHF. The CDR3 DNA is TGTGCCTCCTCTTCTAGGGGTAATCAGCCCCAGCATTTT.

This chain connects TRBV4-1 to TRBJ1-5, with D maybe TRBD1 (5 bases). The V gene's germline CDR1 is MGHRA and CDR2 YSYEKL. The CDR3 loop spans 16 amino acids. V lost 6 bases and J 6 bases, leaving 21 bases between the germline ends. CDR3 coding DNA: TGCGCCAGCAGTCAGGACACCGGGAGAGTCCGTCAGCCCCAGCATTTT. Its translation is CASSQDTGRVRQPQHF.

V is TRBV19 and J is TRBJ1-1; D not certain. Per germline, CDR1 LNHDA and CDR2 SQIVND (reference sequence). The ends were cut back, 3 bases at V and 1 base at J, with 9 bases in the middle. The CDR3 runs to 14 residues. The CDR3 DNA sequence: TGTGCCAGTAGTATTCTCTCCCGGAACACTGAAGCTTTCTTT. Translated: CASSILSRNTEAFF.